The next 32 T cell receptor beta chains were all read from a single sample in a study of blood T cell repertoires in COVID-19. TCRdb's table, derived via immunoSEQ multiplex PCR, lists solely in-frame clones and lacks some. The sample shows around 300,000 clones, 90% of them seen only once. The sample was peripheral blood. Receptor source: a woman aged 40 to 50 with COVID-19, enrolled during active disease.

The CDR3 bases are TGTGCCATCAGTGAGTTCCAGGGAGGGAGCAATCAGCCCCAGCATTTT. Amino acid sequence: CAISEFQGGSNQPQHF. The J gene is TRBJ1-5, the V gene TRBV10-3, with a possible D match to TRBD1 (5 bases). Germline V gives CDR1 ENHRY, CDR2 SYGVKD. The germline V and J ends were trimmed by 1 base and 1 base, with 11 bases remaining between them. The CDR3 sequence is 16 residues long.

The chain carries TRBV1 and TRBJ1-6; the table's D call, TRBD1, has no DNA check behind it. TRBV1 is annotated as a pseudogene. This CDR3 is 16 amino acids long. The CDR3 nucleotides read TGCACCAGCAGCCAAGATAGGACAGGAGTATCTTCACCCCTCCACTTT. It codes for CTSSQDRTGVSSPLHF.

The J gene is TRBJ2-5, the V gene TRBV7-2; D possibly corresponds to TRBD2 (6 bases). Germline V gene data show CDR1 as SGHTA and CDR2 as FQGNSA. There are 15 residues in the CDR3. V lost 2 bases and J 4 bases, leaving 14 bases between the germline ends. The CDR3 nucleotides are TGTGCCAGCAGCTTAAGGTGGGCGGGGATAGAGACCCAGTACTTC. Protein: CASSLRWAGIETQYF.

This rearrangement joins TRBV7-9 to TRBJ1-5; D is possibly TRBD1 (6 bases). CDR1 SEHNR and CDR2 FQNEAQ come from the germline V gene (reference sequence). V lost 1 base and J 5 bases, leaving 9 bases between the germline ends. CDR3 size: 14 residues. DNA of the CDR3: TGTGCCAGCAGCTTAGAACCAGGGGATCAGCCCCAGCATTTT. This translates into CASSLEPGDQPQHF. Drawing the rest from reference TRBV7-9 and TRBJ1-5, the complete variable domain is DTGVSQNPRHKITKRGQNVTFRCDPISEHNRLYWYRQTLGQGPEFLTYFQNEAQLEKSRLLSDRFSAERPKGSFSTLEIQRTEQGDSAMYLCASSLEPGDQPQHFGDGTRLSIL.

The chain is built from TRBV5-1 and TRBJ2-3; 13 bases align to TRBD2. The length of the CDR3 is 14 residues. Per germline, CDR1 SGHRS and CDR2 YFSETQ. V lost 2 bases and J lost 8; bases outside the gene matches: 2. The CDR3 protein is CASSFGTSGITQYF. As DNA, the CDR3 is TGCGCCAGCAGCTTCGGGACTAGCGGGATTACGCAGTATTTT.

The chain recombines TRBV13 with TRBJ1-1, with 7 bases matching TRBD1. Germline V gene lookup returns CDR1 PRHDT and CDR2 FYEKMQ (reference sequence). This CDR3 has 16 residues. The ends lost 5 bases at V and 2 bases at J; junction bases unmatched: 11. The CDR3 protein is CASSPTDRERNTEAFF. In DNA, the CDR3 is TGTGCCAGCAGCCCTACCGACAGGGAAAGAAACACTGAAGCTTTCTTT.

This clone showed up just a few times. This rearrangement joins TRBV12-3 or TRBV12-4 to TRBJ2-7; D call uncertain. The CDR3 length is 13 residues. Trimming cost V 3 bases and J 2 bases, with 8 bases left between them. The CDR3 sequence is CASSLIRAYEQYF. The CDR3 coding sequence is TGTGCCAGCAGTTTGATTCGGGCCTACGAGCAGTACTTC.

The V call is TRBV19, the J call TRBJ1-5; D is perhaps TRBD1 (5 bases). The CDR3 runs to 17 residues. The V and J ends lost 3 bases and 5 bases respectively, with 20 bases between them. Per germline, CDR1 LNHDA and CDR2 SQIVND (reference sequence). CDR3: CASSIPLTQDNHQPQHF. CDR3 in DNA: TGTGCCAGTAGTATCCCCCTGACGCAGGACAACCATCAGCCCCAGCATTTT.

Concerning this clone: One junction end does not reproduce the germline sequence, and a read error may be involved. The chain employs TRBV3-1 (or the pseudogene TRBV3-2) and TRBJ1-5; possible D gene TRBD1, 6 bases. This CDR3 has 16 residues. Germline V gives CDR1 LGHDT, CDR2 YNNKEL (reference sequence). The CDR3: CASSQDGGGGNQPQHF. The CDR3 bases are TGTGCCAGCAGCCAAGATGGTGGGGGGGGCAACCAGCCCCAGCATTTT.

The CDR3 DNA sequence: TGTGCCAGCGAGTCCGCAGGGAACTATGGCTACACCTTC. Its protein is CASESAGNYGYTF. The rearrangement links TRBV6-5 to TRBJ1-2; D perhaps matches TRBD1 (5 bases). V was trimmed by 8 bases and J by 2 bases, leaving 12 bases between them. The CDR3 loop spans 13 amino acids. Germline V gene sequence: CDR1 MNHEY, CDR2 SVGAGI.

The rearrangement joins TRBV3-1 (or the pseudogene TRBV3-2) to TRBJ1-2; tentative D call: TRBD1 (6 bases). Trimming removed 2 bases at V and 6 bases at J, with 22 bases between. CDR1 and CDR2 from the germline V gene are LGHDT and YNNKEL (reference sequence). This CDR3 comprises 17 residues. The DNA of the CDR3 is TGTGCCAGCAGCCAACGCCGGATCCAGGGGAAAATGGATGGCTACACCTTC. Protein: CASSQRRIQGKMDGYTF.

This rearrangement joins TRBV11-3 to TRBJ2-3, with D possibly TRBD2 on 5 matching bases. The CDR3 is made up of 14 amino acids. Trimming stripped 2 bases from V and 0 bases from J, with 6 bases between. The V gene's germline CDR1 is SGHNT and CDR2 YENEEA. The CDR3 nucleotides read TGTGCCAGCAGCTTACGGGGAAGCACAGATACGCAGTATTTT. Translating it yields CASSLRGSTDTQYF.

The V call is TRBV7-9, the J call TRBJ1-6; D gene uncertain. Trimming pared 4 bases from V and 7 bases from J, leaving 17 bases between. Germline V gene lookup returns CDR1 SEHNR and CDR2 FQNEAQ (reference sequence). CDR3 length equals 16 residues. This CDR3 reads CASSSYGGVDNSPLHF. CDR3 DNA: TGTGCCAGCAGCTCCTATGGCGGGGTGGACAATTCACCCCTCCACTTT.

The chain carries TRBV12-3 or TRBV12-4 and TRBJ1-1, with unresolved D. The CDR3 spans 12 residues. The V gene lost 6 bases and the J gene lost 6 bases, with 11 bases spanning the gap. The DNA of the CDR3 is TGTGCCAGCAGCCTTTCGGGTCCTGAAGCTTTCTTT. Protein: CASSLSGPEAFF.

This clone was detected only a few times. This sequence joins TRBV19 and TRBJ1-5, with a possible D match to TRBD1 (5 bases). V was clipped by 4 bases and J by 3 bases, with 13 bases between them. The CDR3 is 15 residues long. From germline, CDR1 is LNHDA and CDR2 SQIVND (reference sequence). The CDR3 sequence is CASSTRQRNNQPQHF. The CDR3 DNA reads TGTGCCAGTAGTACCCGACAGAGAAACAATCAGCCCCAGCATTTT.

This chain uses TRBV5-5 with TRBJ2-7; 7 nucleotides agree with TRBD1. With 2 bases clipped from V and 11 bases from J, the junction kept 4 bases outside the gene matches. Germline V CDR1 and CDR2: SGHKS, YYEKEE (reference sequence). The CDR3 has 11 residues. DNA for the CDR3: TGTGCCAGCAGCTTATCAACAGGGGAGTACTTC. Encoded protein: CASSLSTGEYF.

The chain joins TRBV3-1 (or the pseudogene TRBV3-2) to TRBJ2-6, with D possibly TRBD2 on 5 matching bases. Germline V CDR1 and CDR2: LGHDT, YNNKEL (reference sequence). V was trimmed by 1 base and J by 2 bases, leaving 6 bases between them. The CDR3 covers 15 residues. CDR3 residues: CASSQGGAGANVLTF. In nucleotides, the CDR3 is TGTGCCAGCAGCCAAGGGGGAGCTGGGGCCAACGTCCTGACTTTC.

The gene calls are TRBV9 and TRBJ2-2; D ambiguous. Trimming removed 3 bases from V and 3 bases from J, with 9 bases in between. Germline-derived CDR1 and CDR2 are SGDLS and YYNGEE. CDR3 length equals 14 residues. The CDR3 reads CASSAHIDTGELFF. The CDR3 DNA follows: TGTGCCAGCAGCGCCCACATCGACACCGGGGAGCTGTTTTTT.

V is TRBV6-2 or TRBV6-3 and J is TRBJ2-6; D uncertain. The CDR3 is made up of 14 amino acids. Germline V lookup: CDR1 MNHEY, CDR2 SVGEGT. With 2 bases removed from V and 4 bases from J, the gap between germline ends came to 6 bases. The CDR3 DNA sequence: TGTGCCAGCAGTTACATCTCCGGGGCCAACGTCCTGACTTTC. This translates into CASSYISGANVLTF.

The chain couples TRBV6-5 to TRBJ2-7; D might be TRBD1 (5 bases). The CDR3 runs to 13 residues. Germline CDR1 and CDR2: MNHEY and SVGAGI. The germline V and J ends were trimmed by 5 bases and 3 bases, with 11 bases remaining between them. The CDR3: CASSHRTGYEQYF. DNA for the CDR3: TGTGCCAGCAGTCATCGCACAGGCTACGAGCAGTACTTC.

The V and J genes are TRBV5-4 and TRBJ1-6, with 10 bases identical to TRBD1. The CDR3 sequence is 17 residues long. Per the germline V gene, CDR1 is SGHNT and CDR2 is YYREEE (reference sequence). V dropped 0 bases and J dropped 9; count of bases not matched to a gene: 9. This CDR3 is CASSLARDRGWGSPLHF. CDR3 bases: TGTGCCAGCAGCTTGGCCCGGGACAGGGGATGGGGTTCACCCCTCCACTTT.

The V gene is TRBV6-5, the J gene TRBJ1-5; 8 bases are shared with TRBD1. Germline V gene sequence: CDR1 MNHEY, CDR2 SVGAGI. This CDR3 has 16 amino acids. The junction had 7 bases not matched to a gene; V was cut back by 4 bases and J by 2 bases. CDR3 amino acids: CASSSPDRDRNQPQHF. For the CDR3, the DNA is TGTGCCAGCAGTTCCCCGGACAGGGACCGCAATCAGCCCCAGCATTTT.

This rearrangement joins TRBV18 to TRBJ1-4, with TRBD1 matching over 7 bases. CDR3 length equals 15 residues. J was trimmed by 3 bases and V by 5 bases; bases with no gene match: 6. The germline V gene has CDR1 KGHSH and CDR2 LQKENI. CDR3 in DNA: TGTGCCAGCTCATCCCGGGACAGATCTAATGAAAAACTGTTTTTT. Translated: CASSSRDRSNEKLFF.

The genes are TRBV7-8 and TRBJ1-2; 8 bases are shared with TRBD1. Germline values: CDR1 SGHVS, CDR2 FQNEAQ. The CDR3 extends over 15 amino acids. V was pared by 5 bases and J by 7 bases, with 12 bases of the junction left unmatched. Here the CDR3 reads CASSTGGQGGRGYTF. DNA of the CDR3: TGTGCCAGCAGCACAGGGGGGCAAGGGGGCCGTGGCTACACCTTC.

V gene TRBV3-1 (or the pseudogene TRBV3-2) combines with J gene TRBJ1-1; D may be TRBD1 (5 bases). This CDR3 has 13 residues. In germline, CDR1 is LGHDT, CDR2 YNNKEL (reference sequence). Trimming removed 3 bases at V and 1 base at J, with 6 bases between. DNA of the CDR3: TGTGCCAGCAGCCATAGGGGGAACACTGAAGCTTTCTTT. Translating gives CASSHRGNTEAFF.

J is TRBJ1-5 and V is TRBV3-1 (or the pseudogene TRBV3-2), with D perhaps matching TRBD1 (6 bases). V lost 0 bases to trimming and J lost 1 base, with 22 bases between them. CDR1 is LGHDT and CDR2 is YNNKEL in the germline V gene (reference sequence). The CDR3 extends over 20 amino acids. CDR3 DNA: TGTGCCAGCAGCCAAGAACGCGCGGGGAGGGGGATGGGGAGCAATCAGCCCCAGCATTTT. It yields the protein CASSQERAGRGMGSNQPQHF.

This clone was seen once. The rearrangement uses TRBV14 and TRBJ2-7; D may be TRBD2 (5 bases). The CDR3 sequence is 15 residues long. In germline, CDR1 is SGHDN, CDR2 FVKESK. Trimming stripped 0 bases from V and 3 bases from J, with 12 bases between. The CDR3 is CASSQDYGKHYEQYF. In DNA, the CDR3 is TGTGCCAGCAGCCAAGATTACGGGAAACACTACGAGCAGTACTTC.

This clone is a singleton in its sample. The chain has TRBV30 and TRBJ2-2; 9 positions match TRBD1. V gave up 5 bases and J gave up 3 bases; unmatched junction bases: 19. Germline V gene sequence: CDR1 GTSNPN, CDR2 SVGIG (reference sequence). This CDR3 is 19 amino acids long. The CDR3 sequence is CAWGRGTGRVLADTGELFF. Written as DNA, the CDR3 is TGTGCCTGGGGCAGGGGGACAGGGAGAGTGTTGGCGGACACCGGGGAGCTGTTTTTT.

The chain couples TRBV5-4 to TRBJ1-4; no reliable D call. CDR1 SGHNT and CDR2 YYREEE come from the germline V gene (reference sequence). The CDR3 has 15 residues. The V end lost 0 bases, the J end lost 0 bases, and 6 bases lay between the germline ends. CDR3 sequence (DNA): TGTGCCAGCAGCTTGGGAGGGACAACTAATGAAAAACTGTTTTTT. As protein: CASSLGGTTNEKLFF.

The chain links TRBV27 to TRBJ1-5; D is unresolved. The V and J ends lost 0 bases and 0 bases respectively, with 12 bases between them. The CDR3 is 17 residues long. CDR1 MNHEY and CDR2 SMNVEV come from the germline V gene (reference sequence). CDR3 coding DNA: TGTGCCAGCAGTTTATCTTGGGCAGAGTATAGCAATCAGCCCCAGCATTTT. As protein: CASSLSWAEYSNQPQHF.

The rearrangement joins TRBV19 to TRBJ1-1; no definite D call. Germline V CDR1 and CDR2: LNHDA, SQIVND (reference sequence). The CDR3 sequence is 14 residues long. V lost 0 bases to trimming and J lost 3 bases, with 8 bases between them. The CDR3 nucleotides read TGTGCCAGTAGTATAGATCGAGGGTACACTGAAGCTTTCTTT. As protein: CASSIDRGYTEAFF.

The rearrangement joins TRBV9 to TRBJ2-7, with 14 bases identical to TRBD2. Losses at the gene ends were 0 bases for V and 5 bases for J; bases not matched to a gene: 4. The CDR3 spans 16 residues. Germline V gene sequence: CDR1 SGDLS, CDR2 YYNGEE. Written as DNA, the CDR3 is TGTGCCAGCAGCGTAGCTCGGGGACTAGCGGGAGACGAGCAGTACTTC. It codes for CASSVARGLAGDEQYF.